A single sample is the source of the 15 T cell receptor beta chains below, sequenced in a study of T-cell reconstitution after alpha-beta-depleted transplantation in children (dated by TCRdb to the mid-2010s). Sample treatment or condition, as interpreted from the label and publication: allogeneic hematopoietic cell transplantation with graft depleted of TCRalphabeta T cells and CD19 B cells. Receptor libraries were prepared by PCR. TCRdb shows the sequencer as Illumina HiSeq 2500. Molecular barcoding was employed in the preparation of TCR libraries, with unique molecular identifiers being used to normalize TCRbeta repertoire quantification. In-frame beta chains were kept once TCRdb had trimmed the public reads at Q25 with fastp and called clones with MiXCR. Records with the same CDR3 protein are collapsed into one entry carrying the most frequent genes and DNA. This sample holds about 440,000 distinct CDR3 sequences; 43% were observed only once. The ten largest clones represent 27% of the sample.

The sequenced sample was PBMCs, obtained before TCRalphabeta/CD19-depleted stem cell transplant. The source of these receptors is a girl aged 2-15 years with aplastic anemia, due to receive a stem cell transplant.

Comments on this clonotype: Given a much more abundant clone one base away, this may be a read error. The chain links TRBV12-3 or TRBV12-4 to TRBJ1-2; D unresolved. This CDR3 has 14 residues. V lost 5 bases, J lost 12 bases, and 22 bases lay in between. The CDR3 DNA reads as TGTGCCAGCAGTGCCTCGGCGTCGTTGGGCGGCGACACCTTC. This sequence encodes CASSASASLGGDTF.

The V call is TRBV28, the J call TRBJ2-7; TRBD1 matches 10 bases. Germline V lookup: CDR1 MDHEN, CDR2 SYDVKM. V lost 5 bases and J lost 5; bases outside the gene matches: 9. This CDR3 is 15 amino acids long. The CDR3 nucleotides read TGTGCCAGCAGTCCACGACAGGGGGCGATGCACGAGCAGTACTTC. It specifies CASSPRQGAMHEQYF.

The rearrangement links TRBV6-2 or TRBV6-3 to TRBJ2-7, with 7 bases lining up with TRBD1. The CDR3 loop spans 15 amino acids. CDR1 and CDR2 (germline): MNHEY, SVGEGT. The V and J ends lost 6 bases and 4 bases, in that order; junction bases with no gene match: 12. The CDR3 spells CASSSPDRANYEQYF. CDR3 nucleotides: TGTGCCAGCAGCTCCCCCGACAGGGCGAATTACGAGCAGTACTTC.

This clonotype appeared a few times. V gene TRBV20-1 combines with J gene TRBJ2-3; D may be TRBD1 or TRBD2 (6 bases each). Germline V gene lookup returns CDR1 DFQATT and CDR2 SNEGSKA (reference sequence). The CDR3 is 14 residues long. V lost 0 bases and J lost 5, with 12 bases in between. In nucleotides, the CDR3 is TGCAGTGCTAGAGAAGGGGGGATCGGAGATACGCAGTATTTT. Translated, it gives CSAREGGIGDTQYF.

This clonotype was observed at least ten times. The chain combines TRBV5-6 with TRBJ2-7; D call uncertain. Germline lookup yields CDR1 SGHDT and CDR2 YYEEEE. The V end lost 3 bases, the J end lost 2 bases, and 12 bases lay between the germline ends. The CDR3 contains 14 residues. CDR3 in DNA: TGTGCCAGCAGCTCAACAGTGAATACCTACGAGCAGTACTTC. It translates to CASSSTVNTYEQYF. Combining the CDR3 with reference TRBV5-6 and TRBJ2-7 gives the whole variable domain DAGVTQSPTHLIKTRGQQVTLRCSPKSGHDTVSWYQQALGQGPQFIFQYYEEEERQRGNFPDRFSGHQFPNYSSELNVNALLLGDSALYLCASSSTVNTYEQYFGPGTRLTVT.

This chain connects TRBV25-1 to TRBJ1-3; no definite D call. With 4 bases removed from V and 4 bases from J, the gap between germline ends came to 11 bases. The CDR3 loop spans 14 amino acids. Germline values: CDR1 MGHDK, CDR2 SYGVNS. Here the CDR3 reads CASSASGWGNTIYF. The CDR3 bases are TGTGCCAGCAGTGCCAGTGGATGGGGAAACACCATATATTTT.

This clonotype was observed once. The chain has TRBV18 and TRBJ2-3, with TRBD2 as a possible D gene (6 bases). Germline loops: CDR1 KGHSH, CDR2 LQKENI. Trimming took 3 bases from V and 0 from J, leaving 10 bases between them. The CDR3 length is 15 residues. This CDR3 is CASSPGAGSTDTQYF. Here the CDR3 DNA reads TGTGCCAGCTCACCCGGGGCGGGAAGCACAGATACGCAGTATTTT.

The chain recombines TRBV5-6 with TRBJ2-3; tentatively, D is TRBD2 (6 bases). V gave up 7 bases and J gave up 3 bases, with 15 bases separating them. The CDR3 has 14 residues. Germline V CDR1 and CDR2: SGHDT, YYEEEE. CDR3 coding DNA: TGTGCCAGCGGCCGGAGCGGGCGGACAGATACGCAGTATTTT. It codes for CASGRSGRTDTQYF. Full variable domain (rest looked up from reference TRBV5-6 and TRBJ2-3): DAGVTQSPTHLIKTRGQQVTLRCSPKSGHDTVSWYQQALGQGPQFIFQYYEEEERQRGNFPDRFSGHQFPNYSSELNVNALLLGDSALYLCASGRSGRTDTQYFGPGTRLTVL.

This sequence joins TRBV5-1 and TRBJ2-3; D is perhaps TRBD1 (5 bases). CDR1 is SGHRS, CDR2 YFSETQ, per germline. V was trimmed by 0 bases and J by 2 bases, leaving 16 bases between them. CDR3 size: 17 residues. The CDR3 DNA reads TGCGCCAGCAGCTTGGTTAGGGGAATGAAGGCCACAGATACGCAGTATTTT. This translates into CASSLVRGMKATDTQYF.

This clonotype was seen a single time. V gene TRBV6-1 combines with J gene TRBJ2-7; the D gene is possibly TRBD1 (5 bases). Germline CDR1 and CDR2: MNHNS and SASEGT. The CDR3 covers 12 residues. The V end was cut by 8 bases, the J end by 2 bases, with 10 bases between. CDR3 sequence (DNA): TGTGCCAGCTGCACAGGAACCTACGAGCAGTACTTC. Translation: CASCTGTYEQYF.

At least ten counts were recorded for this clonotype. The DNA for the CDR3 is TGCAGCGGCGACCAGGACGGCCACAATGAGCAGTTCTTC. It codes for CSGDQDGHNEQFF. The chain employs TRBV29-1 and TRBJ2-1; unclear D gene. Germline V gene lookup returns CDR1 SQVTM and CDR2 ANQGSEA. V was trimmed by 7 bases and J by 5 bases, leaving 15 bases between them. This CDR3 is 13 amino acids long.

The chain recombines TRBV18 with TRBJ2-2, with a weak D call TRBD2 (5 bases). Trimming shortened V by 2 bases and J by 6 bases, and 13 bases separated the two germline ends. This CDR3 contains 15 residues. Germline values: CDR1 KGHSH, CDR2 LQKENI. The CDR3 nucleotides are TGTGCCAGCTCACCAATAGACGGACTCCCCGGGGAGCTGTTTTTT. Residues: CASSPIDGLPGELFF.

The chain combines TRBV3-1 with TRBJ2-1, with TRBD1 identical over 7 bases. V was pared by 0 bases and J by 5 bases, with 7 bases of the junction left unmatched. The CDR3 is made up of 16 amino acids. Germline loops: CDR1 LGHDT, CDR2 YNNKEL (reference sequence). CDR3 DNA: TGTGCCAGCAGCCAAGATGACGGGACAGCCCACAATGAGCAGTTCTTC. Residues: CASSQDDGTAHNEQFF.

This clonotype occurred many times. This chain uses TRBV20-1 with TRBJ1-4; D not resolved. The ends were cut back, 2 bases at V and 8 bases at J, with 9 bases in the middle. CDR3 length equals 12 residues. Germline CDR1 reads DFQATT; CDR2 reads SNEGSKA (reference sequence). The CDR3 bases are TGCAGTGCTAGACGCGGGCGCGAAAAACTGTTTTTT. This codes for CSARRGREKLFF.

This clonotype showed up many times. This chain links TRBV7-8 with TRBJ1-1; 11 bases align to TRBD1. V lost 4 bases and J lost 7; bases outside the gene matches: 5. The CDR3 consists of 14 residues. Germline V gives CDR1 SGHVS, CDR2 FQNEAQ. This CDR3 is CASSWTGGVSEAFF. The CDR3, as DNA: TGTGCCAGCAGCTGGACAGGGGGCGTAAGTGAAGCTTTCTTT.